Shown below are 14 T cell receptor beta chains from a single sample sequenced in a study of beta chain features in type 1 diabetes. Which antigens these TCRs recognize remains unknown. Expressed TCRB transcripts were sequenced because the entire RNA isolate underwent reverse transcription. Repertoires were generated with immunoSEQ multiplex PCR, while TCRdb's copy carries only in-frame clones and drops some. The table has around 150,000 clones, approximately 9% seen once. Study-level points and caveats: Shorter TCRB CDR3s, moderately but significantly so, marked every one of the four CD4+ subsets in Type 1 diabetes patients.

Sequenced material: central memory CD4+ T cells from blood. These receptors all stem from a woman younger than 30 with type 1 diabetes.

This clone was counted only a few times. V usage is TRBV30 and J usage is TRBJ2-7; no definite D call. Germline V gene sequence: CDR1 GTSNPN, CDR2 SVGIG (reference sequence). This CDR3 is built from 11 residues. V gave up 5 bases and J gave up 0 bases, with 5 bases separating them. The CDR3 DNA follows: TGTGCCTGGGATAGCTCCTACGAGCAGTACTTC. Protein: CAWDSSYEQYF.

This clone has a handful of counts. The chain combines TRBV18 with TRBJ1-1; 7 nucleotides agree with TRBD1. V was pared by 8 bases and J by 2 bases, with 5 bases of the junction left unmatched. CDR3 length: 13 amino acids. The germline gives CDR1 KGHSH, CDR2 LQKENI. DNA for the CDR3: TGTGCCAGCCGCACAGGGGAAAACACTGAAGCTTTCTTT. It is translated as CASRTGENTEAFF.

This clone was recorded a few times. The chain has TRBV30 and TRBJ2-3, with 9 bases lining up with TRBD2. The germline CDR1 and CDR2 sequences are GTSNPN and SVGIG (reference sequence). V shed 4 bases, J shed 0 bases, and the junction held 5 bases outside the gene matches. CDR3 length: 15 residues. Written as DNA, the CDR3 is TGTGCCTGGACTCCCCTAGCGGGAAGCACAGATACGCAGTATTTT. This translates into CAWTPLAGSTDTQYF.

The V gene is TRBV7-2, the J gene TRBJ1-2, with 10 positions matching TRBD1. Germline loops: CDR1 SGHTA, CDR2 FQGNSA. The CDR3 spans 14 residues. V shed 4 bases and J 4 bases; nucleotides not matched to a gene: 3. The CDR3 nucleotides read TGTGCCAGCAGCTCTAGGACAGGGGGCTATGGCTACACCTTC. Translating it yields CASSSRTGGYGYTF.

This clone was seen only a few times. The CDR3 coding sequence is TGTGCCAGCAGCCCCGTAGCGGGGGGTGGAGAGACCCAGTACTTC. Protein sequence: CASSPVAGGGETQYF. The chain has TRBV9 and TRBJ2-5; TRBD2 aligns across 10 bases. The CDR3 is made up of 15 amino acids. Germline lookup yields CDR1 SGDLS and CDR2 YYNGEE. Trimming at V came to 4 bases and at J to 4 bases, leaving 7 bases not matched to a gene.

The chain recombines TRBV28 with TRBJ2-7; 8 bases are a match to TRBD2. This CDR3 is built from 17 residues. V was clipped by 4 bases and J by 3 bases; unmatched bases: 14. The germline gives CDR1 MDHEN, CDR2 SYDVKM. The CDR3 loop is CASSSMAGGADFYEQYF. The CDR3 DNA is TGTGCCAGCAGTTCAATGGCCGGGGGGGCCGACTTCTACGAGCAGTACTTC.

This clone was counted a few times. The gene calls are TRBV4-1 and TRBJ2-7; no firm D call. V shed 6 bases and J shed 4 bases, with 10 bases lying between them. CDR3 length: 12 amino acids. Germline lookup yields CDR1 MGHRA and CDR2 YSYEKL. The DNA of the CDR3 is TGCGCCAGCAGTCTGACCGGGTACGAGCAGTACTTC. Translated, it gives CASSLTGYEQYF.

This chain connects TRBV18 to TRBJ1-1; 9 bases match TRBD1. This CDR3 comprises 12 residues. V lost 8 bases, J lost 10 bases, and 8 bases stayed unmatched. CDR1 KGHSH and CDR2 LQKENI come from the germline V gene. DNA of the CDR3: TGTGCCAGCGATCCGGGACAGGGCGGAGCTTTCTTT. Translating gives CASDPGQGGAFF.

This clone was detected only a few times. The same CDR3 can be traced to other DNA sequences in this sample. The chain links TRBV18 to TRBJ1-3; D is perhaps TRBD1 (6 bases). This CDR3 region has 15 residues. Deletions cut 3 bases from V and 1 base from J, with 10 bases between. The germline V gene encodes CDR1 KGHSH and CDR2 LQKENI. This CDR3 reads CASSPGHSSGNTIYF. The CDR3 region has the DNA TGTGCCAGCTCACCGGGACACTCTTCTGGAAACACCATATATTTT.

This clone was seen a handful of times. CDR3 coding DNA: TGCGCCAGCAGGAGGGACAGCGCCCTAAACGAGCAGTACTTC. It specifies CASRRDSALNEQYF. This chain connects TRBV5-1 to TRBJ2-7, with 7 bases identical to TRBD1. CDR3 length equals 14 residues. V shed 5 bases, J shed 5 bases, and the junction held 10 bases outside the gene matches. Looked up from germline, CDR1 is SGHRS and CDR2 is YFSETQ. Full variable domain (missing parts from reference TRBV5-1 and TRBJ2-7): KAGVTQTPRYLIKTRGQQVTLSCSPISGHRSVSWYQQTPGQGLQFLFEYFSETQRNKGNFPGRFSGRQFSNSRSEMNVSTLELGDSALYLCASRRDSALNEQYFGPGTRLTVT.

This clone has just a few counts. The chain carries TRBV6-5 and TRBJ1-3, with D tentatively TRBD1 (5 bases). The CDR3 contains 11 residues. V lost 6 bases to trimming and J lost 7 bases, with 7 bases between them. Per the germline V gene, CDR1 is MNHEY and CDR2 is SVGAGI. The chain's CDR3 is CASRDSNTIYF. The CDR3 DNA follows: TGTGCCAGCAGAGACAGTAACACCATATATTTT.

The chain has TRBV5-4 and TRBJ2-3, with 10 bases matching TRBD2. This CDR3 is 15 amino acids long. The germline V gene has CDR1 SGHNT and CDR2 YYREEE (reference sequence). Trimming took 4 bases from V and 4 from J; bases not matched to a gene: 6. The CDR3 here is CASSVTSGIADTQYF. The CDR3 DNA follows: TGTGCCAGCAGCGTAACTAGCGGGATAGCAGATACGCAGTATTTT.

The CDR3 DNA reads as TGTGCCAGCAGTCTAGTCCCCTTTAGCGGGAGAGGGTCCGGGGAGCTGTTTTTT. Amino acid sequence: CASSLVPFSGRGSGELFF. The rearrangement links TRBV21-1 to TRBJ2-2; the table assigns TRBD2, which was not confirmed against the DNA. TRBV21-1 is listed as a pseudogene. This CDR3 comprises 18 residues.

This CDR3 reads CASSYPAGVTEAFF. In nucleotides, the CDR3 is TGTGCCAGCAGTTATCCCGCGGGGGTCACTGAAGCTTTCTTT. The chain links TRBV6-6 to TRBJ1-1, with D perhaps matching TRBD1 (5 bases). Trimming stripped 3 bases from V and 4 bases from J, with 12 bases between. There are 14 residues in the CDR3. CDR1 MNHNY and CDR2 SVGAGI come from the germline V gene (reference sequence).